The 23 T cell receptor beta chains presented below share a single source sample, sequenced in a study of T cells in Graves' hyperthyroidism and ophthalmopathy. The source material, RNA transcripts, was used to amplify TCR beta CDR3 regions. Using the HTBI primer set, a first-round RT-PCR was run on the TCR CDR3. A single record per CDR3 protein comes from TCRdb applying MiXCR to the multiplex PCR reads. The sample consists of approximately 610,000 distinct CDR3 sequences, 16% of them appearing once. Sample: blood. The source of these receptors is a woman aged 18-35 years with Graves' hyperthyroidism.

This clonotype was detected only a few times. The chain links TRBV4-1 to TRBJ1-1; D possibly corresponds to TRBD1 (5 bases). The CDR3 consists of 15 residues. Trimming left V 2 bases short and J 4 bases short, with 14 bases between. Germline V gene data show CDR1 as MGHRA and CDR2 as YSYEKL. CDR3 DNA sequence: TGCGCCAGCAGCCAACCCGCCGGGGGTAGCACTGAAGCTTTCTTT. As protein: CASSQPAGGSTEAFF.

As regards this clonotype: This CDR3 is missing its conserved last phenylalanine or tryptophan, likely due to a read error. The chain joins TRBV10-3 to TRBJ1-3; D gene unclear. CDR1 and CDR2 (germline): ENHRY, SYGVKD. This CDR3 spans 17 amino acids. V lost 2 bases to trimming and J lost 0 bases, with 14 bases between them. The CDR3 region has the DNA TGTGCCATCAGTGAGCGCCGGGTCTCGGACTCTGGAAACACCATATATTCT. It codes for CAISERRVSDSGNTIYS.

The gene calls are TRBV27 and TRBJ2-7, with 9 bases that match TRBD2. The trim removed 6 bases at V and 4 bases at J, leaving 7 bases unmatched. Germline assignment: CDR1 MNHEY and CDR2 SMNVEV (reference sequence). This CDR3 has 14 residues. The CDR3 DNA reads as TGTGCCAGCAGATATAGCGGGAGTAGTTACGAGCAGTACTTC. It is translated as CASRYSGSSYEQYF.

This clonotype was recorded many times. The chain uses TRBV20-1 and TRBJ1-5; no reliable D call. The CDR3 covers 13 residues. Germline CDR1 DFQATT, CDR2 SNEGSKA (reference sequence). Trimming cost V 6 bases and J 3 bases, with 12 bases left between them. CDR3 DNA: TGCAGTGCCGCGGACCGGGCCAATCAGCCCCAGCATTTT. This sequence encodes CSAADRANQPQHF.

To note about this clonotype: This may be a read error, as it is one base from a much larger clone. V and J are TRBV24-1 and TRBJ2-1; 10 bases match TRBD2. Looked up from germline, CDR1 is KGHDR and CDR2 is SFDVKD. This CDR3 contains 17 residues. After removal of 3 bases from V and 4 bases from J, the junction contained 8 bases not matched to a gene. DNA of the CDR3: TGTGCCACCAGTGATCCCCCCGGGACTAGCGCTTACAATGAGCAGTTCTTC. Translated: CATSDPPGTSAYNEQFF.

This clonotype was counted many times. The chain uses TRBV27 and TRBJ1-5, with 7 bases lining up with TRBD1. Germline CDR1 MNHEY, CDR2 SMNVEV (reference sequence). The V segment lost 2 bases and the J segment 4 bases; nucleotides outside the gene matches: 5. CDR3 size: 15 residues. The CDR3 here is CASSLEGQQNQPQHF. CDR3 coding DNA: TGTGCCAGCAGTTTAGAGGGACAGCAAAATCAGCCCCAGCATTTT.

The chain joins TRBV3-1 to TRBJ1-3; D might be TRBD1 (5 bases). This CDR3 is 15 amino acids long. Germline assignment: CDR1 LGHDT and CDR2 YNNKEL (reference sequence). V dropped 4 bases and J dropped 0 bases, with 10 bases sitting between them. For the CDR3, the DNA is TGTGCCAGCAGCCGAAAGGGGTCCTCTGGAAACACCATATATTTT. Amino acids: CASSRKGSSGNTIYF.

The table lists this clonotype with a few counts. The V and J genes are TRBV15 and TRBJ2-1; D is ambiguous. Germline-derived CDR1 and CDR2 are LNHNV and YYDKDF (reference sequence). This CDR3 has 16 residues. V was cut by 1 base and J by 3 bases, with 13 bases left in between. The CDR3: CATSRGGRAYYNEQFF. The CDR3 nucleotides are TGTGCCACCAGCAGAGGCGGACGGGCCTACTACAATGAGCAGTTCTTC. The full variable domain, in which reference TRBV15 and TRBJ2-1 provide the parts outside the CDR3, is DAMVIQNPRYQVTQFGKPVTLSCSQTLNHNVMYWYQQKSSQAPKLLFHYYDKDFNNEADTPDNFQSRRPNTSFCFLDIRSPGLGDTAMYLCATSRGGRAYYNEQFFGPGTRLTVL.

The chain links TRBV6-1 to TRBJ1-2, with D tentatively TRBD1 (5 bases). V was trimmed by 4 bases and J by 4 bases, leaving 16 bases between them. This CDR3 has 15 residues. CDR1 and CDR2 (germline): MNHNS, SASEGT. This CDR3 reads CASSGLRGSRYGYTF. Written as DNA, the CDR3 is TGTGCCAGCAGTGGCTTACGGGGGAGCCGCTATGGCTACACCTTC.

V gene TRBV7-9 combines with J gene TRBJ2-5; perhaps TRBD2 as D (6 bases). Germline V lookup: CDR1 SEHNR, CDR2 FQNEAQ (reference sequence). Trimming removed 2 bases from V and 5 bases from J, with 12 bases in between. The CDR3 length is 14 residues. The chain's CDR3 is CASSLWTKGETQYF. CDR3 bases: TGTGCCAGCAGCTTATGGACTAAAGGGGAGACCCAGTACTTC.

Written as DNA, the CDR3 is TGCAGTGCTAGAGTCGGACTAGCGGACTATATCACCTACGAGCAGTACTTC. Protein sequence: CSARVGLADYITYEQYF. The J gene is TRBJ2-7, the V gene TRBV20-1, with TRBD2 matching over 10 bases. The CDR3 loop spans 17 amino acids. V lost 1 base, J lost 2 bases, and 11 bases stayed unmatched. Germline CDR1 and CDR2: DFQATT and SNEGSKA (reference sequence).

The J gene is TRBJ2-7, the V gene TRBV5-1, with D tentatively TRBD2 (5 bases). The V end was cut by 4 bases, the J end by 0 bases, with 14 bases between. Germline lookup yields CDR1 SGHRS and CDR2 YFSETQ. This CDR3 has 15 amino acids. As DNA, the CDR3 is TGCGCCAGCAGCCTGACCCGGGAATCCTCCTACGAGCAGTACTTC. Translating gives CASSLTRESSYEQYF.

The chain is built from TRBV4-2 and TRBJ1-3; TRBD1 might be the D (5 bases). This CDR3 contains 16 residues. Germline CDR1 and CDR2: LGHNA and YNFKEQ. The ends were cut back, 5 bases at V and 2 bases at J, with 16 bases in the middle. The CDR3 DNA reads TGTGCCAGCAGCGGGAGAGAGGGAGGGGCTGGAAACACCATATATTTT. It translates to CASSGREGGAGNTIYF.

V gene TRBV27 combines with J gene TRBJ2-7; possibly TRBD2 for D (5 bases). This CDR3 contains 14 residues. Trimming stripped 3 bases from V and 1 base from J, with 10 bases between. CDR1 and CDR2 (germline): MNHEY, SMNVEV (reference sequence). CDR3 in DNA: TGTGCCAGCAGTTTTGCCAGGACTTCCTACGAGCAGTACTTC. This codes for CASSFARTSYEQYF.

Only a few counts were recorded for this clonotype. The V gene is TRBV6-1, the J gene TRBJ2-2, with 9 bases identical to TRBD1. Germline CDR1 and CDR2: MNHNS and SASEGT. The J segment lost 0 bases and the V segment lost 7 bases, leaving 3 bases of the junction unmatched. The CDR3 has 15 residues. The CDR3 DNA sequence: TGTGCCAGCAAAACAGGGGGCCCGAACACCGGGGAGCTGTTTTTT. Translated: CASKTGGPNTGELFF.

CDR3 residues: CASSPGTRNTGELFF. CDR3 in DNA: TGTGCCAGCAGCCCCGGGACCCGAAACACCGGGGAGCTGTTTTTT. This sequence joins TRBV11-2 and TRBJ2-2; D is possibly TRBD1 or TRBD2 (5 bases each). The germline V gene has CDR1 SGHAT and CDR2 FQNNGV. V lost 5 bases and J 2 bases, leaving 12 bases between the germline ends. The CDR3 is made up of 15 amino acids.

With respect to this clonotype: The junction and the germline gene differ at one end; a read error may be behind it. The chain has TRBV6-2 or TRBV6-3 and TRBJ1-1; TRBD1 might be the D (6 bases). The CDR3 contains 14 residues. Germline V gene data show CDR1 as MNHEY and CDR2 as SVGEGT. The CDR3 DNA is TGTGCCAGCAGTTACTCGAGTAAGGCAGGGGTCGCTCTCTTT. This codes for CASSYSSKAGVALF.

A few counts support this clonotype. The rearrangement links TRBV10-1 to TRBJ2-2; tentative D call: TRBD2 (6 bases). CDR1 and CDR2 from the germline V gene are WNHNN and SYGVQD (reference sequence). The CDR3 covers 15 residues. V was clipped by 4 bases and J by 2 bases, with 11 bases between them. CDR3 in amino acids: CASSGGDFNTGELFF. The DNA of the CDR3 is TGCGCCAGCAGTGGTGGGGACTTCAACACCGGGGAGCTGTTTTTT.

The V gene is TRBV12-3 or TRBV12-4, the J gene TRBJ2-2; 9 positions agree with TRBD1. The CDR3 length is 15 residues. The ends lost 5 bases at V and 6 bases at J; junction bases unmatched: 7. The CDR3 is CASSTRDRASGELFF. The CDR3 coding sequence is TGTGCCAGCAGTACCCGGGACAGGGCATCCGGGGAGCTGTTTTTT.

The chain is built from TRBV6-1 and TRBJ2-3; D ambiguous. This CDR3 has 15 residues. The V end was cut by 7 bases, the J end by 3 bases, with 17 bases between. Looked up from germline, CDR1 is MNHNS and CDR2 is SASEGT. CDR3 sequence (DNA): TGTGCCAGCAACAAATTCGTCGGGCAGACAGATACGCAGTATTTT. Protein sequence: CASNKFVGQTDTQYF.

Many counts were recorded for this clonotype. The V call is TRBV27, the J call TRBJ1-4; tentatively, D is TRBD1 (5 bases). Germline V CDR1 and CDR2: MNHEY, SMNVEV (reference sequence). V lost 7 bases, J lost 4 bases, and 13 bases lay in between. This CDR3 spans 14 amino acids. In DNA form, the CDR3 reads TGTGCCAGCAAGAAGAACAGGATTAATGAAAAACTGTTTTTT. This sequence encodes CASKKNRINEKLFF.

This chain links TRBV12-5 with TRBJ2-2; TRBD2 agrees at 8 bases. This CDR3 spans 15 amino acids. Germline trimming cut 2 bases from V and 3 bases from J; bases unmatched to any gene: 2. CDR1 LGHNT and CDR2 FRNRAP come from the germline V gene. The CDR3 DNA is TGTGCTAGTGGTTTGACTAGCGGATACACCGGGGAGCTGTTTTTT. This gives the protein CASGLTSGYTGELFF.

This chain joins TRBV15 and TRBJ2-5, with D possibly TRBD1 on 6 matching bases. CDR3 length: 14 amino acids. Per germline, CDR1 LNHNV and CDR2 YYDKDF (reference sequence). V lost 0 bases to trimming and J lost 5 bases, with 10 bases between them. The CDR3 region is CATSRERGKETQYF. CDR3 DNA sequence: TGTGCCACCAGCAGAGAGAGGGGGAAGGAGACCCAGTACTTC. Based on the CDR3 plus reference TRBV15 and TRBJ2-5, the full variable domain is DAMVIQNPRYQVTQFGKPVTLSCSQTLNHNVMYWYQQKSSQAPKLLFHYYDKDFNNEADTPDNFQSRRPNTSFCFLDIRSPGLGDTAMYLCATSRERGKETQYFGPGTRLLVL.